The TCR beta chain under discussion was sequenced for a study of shared clonotypes between healthy human individuals. General study findings and limits: Represented genetic and exposure-history diversity was restricted by having few donors.

This CDR3 has 15 residues. With 6 bases clipped from V and 5 bases from J, the junction kept 11 bases outside the gene matches. Germline lookup yields CDR1 MDHEN and CDR2 SYDVKM. This clone was picked up one time. Its antigen is currently unknown. Naivety among CD8 cells was defined by CD45RO negativity and positive CCR7 selection, thereby excluding terminally differentiated effector memory CD45RA+ cells. On sorted subsets, replicate PCRs used roughly 220 ng DNA, or some 28,000 T cell genomes. Methods used by the authors: Filtering of immunoSEQ junctional sequences could not match full-length read filtering. Sequencing was performed with immunoSEQ multiplex PCR; in TCRdb, only in-frame clones are kept and a portion is missing. V and J calls and clone size are given by that table; D and trimming were obtained from the DNA. The repertoire holds around 620,000 clones, with about 95% as singletons.

The chain employs TRBV28 and TRBJ1-2; TRBD1 aligns across 8 bases. This TCR came from a woman aged 30 to 39 in good health. The sample taken for sequencing was naive CD8+ T cells sorted from blood. The CDR3 sequence is CASSSQTRTGYGYTF. In DNA, the CDR3 is TGTGCCAGCAGCTCCCAGACTCGGACAGGGTATGGCTACACCTTC.